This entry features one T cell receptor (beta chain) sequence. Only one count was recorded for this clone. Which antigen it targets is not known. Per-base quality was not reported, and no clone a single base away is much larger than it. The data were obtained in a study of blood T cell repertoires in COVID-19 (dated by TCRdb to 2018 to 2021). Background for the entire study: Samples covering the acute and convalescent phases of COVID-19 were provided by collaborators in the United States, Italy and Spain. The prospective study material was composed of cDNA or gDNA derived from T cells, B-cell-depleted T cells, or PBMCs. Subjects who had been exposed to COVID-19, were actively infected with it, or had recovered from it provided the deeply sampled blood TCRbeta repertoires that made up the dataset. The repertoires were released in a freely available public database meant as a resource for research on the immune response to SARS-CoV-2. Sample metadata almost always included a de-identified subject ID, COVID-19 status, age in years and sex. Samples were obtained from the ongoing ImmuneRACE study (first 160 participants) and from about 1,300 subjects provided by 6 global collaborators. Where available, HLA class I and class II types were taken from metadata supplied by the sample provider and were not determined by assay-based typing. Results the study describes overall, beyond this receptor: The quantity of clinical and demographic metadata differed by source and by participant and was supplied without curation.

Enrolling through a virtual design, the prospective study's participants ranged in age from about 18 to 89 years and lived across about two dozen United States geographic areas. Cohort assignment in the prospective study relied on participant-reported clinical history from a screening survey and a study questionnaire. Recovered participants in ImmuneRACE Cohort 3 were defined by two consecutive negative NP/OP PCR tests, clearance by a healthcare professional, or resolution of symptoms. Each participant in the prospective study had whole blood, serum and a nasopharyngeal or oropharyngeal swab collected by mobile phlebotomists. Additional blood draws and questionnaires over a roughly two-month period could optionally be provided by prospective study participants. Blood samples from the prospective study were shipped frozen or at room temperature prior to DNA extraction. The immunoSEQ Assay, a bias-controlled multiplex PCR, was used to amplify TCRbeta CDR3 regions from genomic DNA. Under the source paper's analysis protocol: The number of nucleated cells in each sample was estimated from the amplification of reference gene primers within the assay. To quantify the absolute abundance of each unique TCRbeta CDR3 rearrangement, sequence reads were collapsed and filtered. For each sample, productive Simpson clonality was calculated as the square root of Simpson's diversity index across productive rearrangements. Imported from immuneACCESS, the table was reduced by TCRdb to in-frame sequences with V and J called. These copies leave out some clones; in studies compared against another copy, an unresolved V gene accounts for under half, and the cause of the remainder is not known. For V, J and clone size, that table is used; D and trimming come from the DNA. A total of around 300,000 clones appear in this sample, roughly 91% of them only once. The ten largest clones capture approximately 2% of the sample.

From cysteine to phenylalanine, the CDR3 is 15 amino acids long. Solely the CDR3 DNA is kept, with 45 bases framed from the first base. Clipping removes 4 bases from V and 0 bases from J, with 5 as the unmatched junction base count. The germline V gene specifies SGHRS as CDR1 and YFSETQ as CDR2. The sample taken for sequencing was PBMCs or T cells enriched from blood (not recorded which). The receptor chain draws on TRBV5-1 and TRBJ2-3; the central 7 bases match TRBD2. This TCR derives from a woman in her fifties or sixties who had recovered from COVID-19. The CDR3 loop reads CASSVDSGSTDTQYF. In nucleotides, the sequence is TGCGCCAGCAGCGTAGATAGCGGGAGCACAGATACGCAGTATTTT. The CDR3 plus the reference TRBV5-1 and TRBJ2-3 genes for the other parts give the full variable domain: KAGVTQTPRYLIKTRGQQVTLSCSPISGHRSVSWYQQTPGQGLQFLFEYFSETQRNKGNFPGRFSGRQFSNSRSEMNVSTLELGDSALYLCASSVDSGSTDTQYFGPGTRLTVL.